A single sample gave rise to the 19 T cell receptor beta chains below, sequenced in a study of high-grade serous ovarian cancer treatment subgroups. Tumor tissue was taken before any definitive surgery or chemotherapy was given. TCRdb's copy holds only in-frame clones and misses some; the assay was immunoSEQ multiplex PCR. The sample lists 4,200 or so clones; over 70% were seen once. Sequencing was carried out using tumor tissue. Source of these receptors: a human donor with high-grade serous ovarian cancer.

The CDR3 loop reads CASSTEDTQYF. The CDR3 nucleotides read TGTGCCAGCAGTACAGAAGATACGCAGTATTTT. The V call is TRBV27, the J call TRBJ2-3; D is unresolved. Trimming shortened V by 5 bases and J by 5 bases, and 5 bases separated the two germline ends. The CDR3 has 11 residues. Germline V gene sequence: CDR1 MNHEY, CDR2 SMNVEV (reference sequence).

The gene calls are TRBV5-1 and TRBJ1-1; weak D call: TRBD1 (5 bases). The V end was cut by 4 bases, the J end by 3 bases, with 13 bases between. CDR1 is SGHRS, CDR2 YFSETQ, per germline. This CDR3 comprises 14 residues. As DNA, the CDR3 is TGCGCCAGCAGCGTAGACAGTAAATACACTGAAGCTTTCTTT. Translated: CASSVDSKYTEAFF. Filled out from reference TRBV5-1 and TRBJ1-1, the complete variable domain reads KAGVTQTPRYLIKTRGQQVTLSCSPISGHRSVSWYQQTPGQGLQFLFEYFSETQRNKGNFPGRFSGRQFSNSRSEMNVSTLELGDSALYLCASSVDSKYTEAFFGQGTRLTVV.

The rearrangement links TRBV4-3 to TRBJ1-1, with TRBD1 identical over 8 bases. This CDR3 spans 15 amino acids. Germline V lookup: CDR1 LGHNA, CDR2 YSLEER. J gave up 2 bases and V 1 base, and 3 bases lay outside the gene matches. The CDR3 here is CASSQGQGTNTEAFF. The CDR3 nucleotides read TGCGCCAGCAGCCAAGGACAGGGGACTAACACTGAAGCTTTCTTT.

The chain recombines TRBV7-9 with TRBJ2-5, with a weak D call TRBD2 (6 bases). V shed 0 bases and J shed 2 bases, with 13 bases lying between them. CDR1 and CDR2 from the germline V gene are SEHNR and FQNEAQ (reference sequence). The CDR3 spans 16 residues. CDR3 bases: TGTGCCAGCAGCTTAGCGGGAGGACCGACGCAAGAGACCCAGTACTTC. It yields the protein CASSLAGGPTQETQYF.

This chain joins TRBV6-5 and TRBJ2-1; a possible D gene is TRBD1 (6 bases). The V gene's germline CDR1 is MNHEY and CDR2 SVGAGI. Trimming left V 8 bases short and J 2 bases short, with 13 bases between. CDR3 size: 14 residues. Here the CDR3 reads CASGGTGPYNEQFF. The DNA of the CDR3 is TGTGCCAGCGGGGGAACAGGGCCCTACAATGAGCAGTTCTTC.

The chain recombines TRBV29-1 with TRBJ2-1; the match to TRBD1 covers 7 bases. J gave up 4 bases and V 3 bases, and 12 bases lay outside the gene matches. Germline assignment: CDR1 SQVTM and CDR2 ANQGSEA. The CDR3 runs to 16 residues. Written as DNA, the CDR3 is TGCAGCGTTGACTATGGGACAGACAGCCTTTACAATGAGCAGTTCTTC. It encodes CSVDYGTDSLYNEQFF.

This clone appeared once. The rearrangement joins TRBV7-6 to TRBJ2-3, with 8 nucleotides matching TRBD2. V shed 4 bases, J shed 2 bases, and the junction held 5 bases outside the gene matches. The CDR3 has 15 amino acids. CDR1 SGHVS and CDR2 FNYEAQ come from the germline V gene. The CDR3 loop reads CASSWSGGVTDTQYF. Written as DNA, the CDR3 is TGTGCCAGCAGCTGGAGCGGGGGAGTCACAGATACGCAGTATTTT.

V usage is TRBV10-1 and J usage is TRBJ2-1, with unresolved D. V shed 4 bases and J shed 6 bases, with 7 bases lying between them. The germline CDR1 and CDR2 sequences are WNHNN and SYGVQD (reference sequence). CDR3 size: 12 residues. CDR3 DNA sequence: TGCGCCAGCAGTGGCAGAATCAATGAGCAGTTCTTC. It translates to CASSGRINEQFF.

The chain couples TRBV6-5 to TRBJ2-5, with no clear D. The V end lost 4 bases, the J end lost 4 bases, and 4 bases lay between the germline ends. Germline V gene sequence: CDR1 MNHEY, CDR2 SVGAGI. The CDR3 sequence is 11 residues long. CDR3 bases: TGTGCCAGCAGTTCGCGAGAGACCCAGTACTTC. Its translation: CASSSRETQYF.

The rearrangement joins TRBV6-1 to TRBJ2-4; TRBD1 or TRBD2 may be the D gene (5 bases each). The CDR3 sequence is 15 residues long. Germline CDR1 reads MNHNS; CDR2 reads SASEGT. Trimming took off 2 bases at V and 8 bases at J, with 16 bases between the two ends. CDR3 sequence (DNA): TGTGCCAGCAGTGAACTCCCCGCGTTGGGGGACATTCAGTACTTC. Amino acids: CASSELPALGDIQYF.

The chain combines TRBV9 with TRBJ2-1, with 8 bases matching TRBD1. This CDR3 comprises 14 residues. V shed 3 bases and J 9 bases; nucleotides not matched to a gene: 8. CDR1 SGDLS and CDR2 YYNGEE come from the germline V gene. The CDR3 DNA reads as TGTGCCAGCAGCGCAGGGGGCGCAGGTCTTGAGCAGTTCTTC. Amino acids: CASSAGGAGLEQFF.

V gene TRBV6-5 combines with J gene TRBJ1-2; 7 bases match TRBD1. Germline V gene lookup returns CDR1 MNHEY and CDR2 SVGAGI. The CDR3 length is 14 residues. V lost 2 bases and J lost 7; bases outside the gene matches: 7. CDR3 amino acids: CASSYGRGPGGYTF. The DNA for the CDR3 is TGTGCCAGCAGTTACGGGAGGGGGCCTGGTGGCTACACCTTC.

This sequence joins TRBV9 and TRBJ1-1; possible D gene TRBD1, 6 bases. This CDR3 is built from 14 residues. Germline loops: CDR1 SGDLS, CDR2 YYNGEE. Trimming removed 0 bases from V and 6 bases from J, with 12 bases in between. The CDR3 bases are TGTGCCAGCAGCGTAGCTGGCAGGGGACCTGAAGCTTTCTTT. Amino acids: CASSVAGRGPEAFF. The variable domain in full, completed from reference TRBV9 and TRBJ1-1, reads DSGVTQTPKHLITATGQRVTLRCSPRSGDLSVYWYQQSLDQGLQFLIQYYNGEERAKGNILERFSAQQFPDLHSELNLSSLELGDSALYFCASSVAGRGPEAFFGQGTRLTVV.

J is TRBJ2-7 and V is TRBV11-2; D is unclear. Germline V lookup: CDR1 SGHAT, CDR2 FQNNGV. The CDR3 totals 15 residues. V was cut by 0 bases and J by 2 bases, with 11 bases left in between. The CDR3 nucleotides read TGTGCCAGCAGCTTAGAGGCAGGAATGACCTACGAGCAGTACTTC. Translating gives CASSLEAGMTYEQYF.

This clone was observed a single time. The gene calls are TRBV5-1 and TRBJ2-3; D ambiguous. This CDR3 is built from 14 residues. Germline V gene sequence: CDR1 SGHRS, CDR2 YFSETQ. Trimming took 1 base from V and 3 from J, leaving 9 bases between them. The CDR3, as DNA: TGCGCCAGCAGCTTGTCCGGATATACAGATACGCAGTATTTT. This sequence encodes CASSLSGYTDTQYF.

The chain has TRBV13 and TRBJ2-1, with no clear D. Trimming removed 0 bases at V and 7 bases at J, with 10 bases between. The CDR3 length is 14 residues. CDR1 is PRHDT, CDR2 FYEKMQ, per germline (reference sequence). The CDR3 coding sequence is TGTGCCAGCAGCTTAGGATCCGGTGGGAATGAGCAGTTCTTC. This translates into CASSLGSGGNEQFF.

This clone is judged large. Written as DNA, the CDR3 is TGTGCCTGGGAAAACAGGGTTTTGAACACTGAAGCTTTCTTT. Amino acids: CAWENRVLNTEAFF. The rearrangement uses TRBV30 and TRBJ1-1; D possibly corresponds to TRBD1 (6 bases). The CDR3 is made up of 14 amino acids. The V end lost 5 bases, the J end lost 0 bases, and 13 bases lay between the germline ends. CDR1 is GTSNPN and CDR2 is SVGIG in the germline V gene (reference sequence).

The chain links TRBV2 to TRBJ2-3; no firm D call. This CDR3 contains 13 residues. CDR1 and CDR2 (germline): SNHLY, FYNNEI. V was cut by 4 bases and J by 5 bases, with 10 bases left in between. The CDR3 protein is CASSASTQDTQYF. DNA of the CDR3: TGTGCCAGCAGTGCCTCTACTCAAGATACGCAGTATTTT. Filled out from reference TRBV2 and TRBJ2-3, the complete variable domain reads EPEVTQTPSHQVTQMGQEVILRCVPISNHLYFYWYRQILGQKVEFLVSFYNNEISEKSEIFDDQFSVERPDGSNFTLKIRSTKLEDSAMYFCASSASTQDTQYFGPGTRLTVL.

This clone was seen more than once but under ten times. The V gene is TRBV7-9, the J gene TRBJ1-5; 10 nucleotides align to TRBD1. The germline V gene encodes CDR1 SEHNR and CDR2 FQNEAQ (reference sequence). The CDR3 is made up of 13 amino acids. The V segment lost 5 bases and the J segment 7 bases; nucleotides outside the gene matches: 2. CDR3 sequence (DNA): TGTGCCAGCAGCCCGGGACAGGGGCAGCCCCAGCATTTT. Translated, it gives CASSPGQGQPQHF.